These 20 T cell receptor beta chains were sequenced from one sample in a study of blood T cell repertoires in COVID-19 (TCRdb year 2020). The method behind the library was the immunoSEQ multiplex PCR assay. Held by TCRdb, this immuneACCESS table contains in-frame sequences only and omits some clones. Under half of the omission traces to an unresolved V gene where checked; the cause of the rest is unknown. Counted in this sample were some 150,000 clones; about four fifths of them appeared once. In total, the top ten clones hold approximately 9.2% of the sample. The sequenced sample was PBMCs or T cells enriched from blood (not recorded which). The receptors were gathered from a man aged 50-60 years who had recovered from COVID-19.

This rearrangement joins TRBV7-9 to TRBJ1-1; no reliable D call. The CDR3 contains 12 residues. Trimming took off 5 bases at V and 0 bases at J, with 4 bases between the two ends. The germline CDR1 and CDR2 sequences are SEHNR and FQNEAQ (reference sequence). The CDR3, as DNA: TGTGCCAGCAGCCCCATGAACACTGAAGCTTTCTTT. Amino acids: CASSPMNTEAFF.

The chain is built from TRBV19 and TRBJ1-1, with D unresolved. This CDR3 is 16 amino acids long. Germline V lookup: CDR1 LNHDA, CDR2 SQIVND (reference sequence). Trimming left V 3 bases short and J 3 bases short, with 17 bases between. CDR3 in DNA: TGTGCCAGTAGTATTAGTGGTGGCAGGTGGGACACTGAAGCTTTCTTT. Protein: CASSISGGRWDTEAFF.

The chain recombines TRBV7-3 with TRBJ1-5, with 8 nucleotides matching TRBD1. Germline CDR1 SGHTA, CDR2 FQGTGA. The CDR3 is 14 amino acids. The V segment lost 5 bases and the J segment 2 bases; nucleotides outside the gene matches: 2. The CDR3 DNA reads TGTGCCAGCAGCCCGACAGGGGGCAATCAGCCCCAGCATTTT. Translated: CASSPTGGNQPQHF.

This sequence joins TRBV27 and TRBJ2-1, with D possibly being TRBD2 (7 bases). The CDR3 covers 15 residues. The germline V and J ends were trimmed by 2 bases and 4 bases, with 12 bases remaining between them. CDR1 MNHEY and CDR2 SMNVEV come from the germline V gene (reference sequence). The CDR3 is CASSLPGGQYNEQFF. Here the CDR3 DNA reads TGTGCCAGCAGTTTACCCGGGGGGCAATACAATGAGCAGTTCTTC.

V and J are TRBV10-3 and TRBJ1-2, with D uncertain. The CDR3 is made up of 13 amino acids. CDR1 is ENHRY, CDR2 SYGVKD, per germline. V shed 3 bases and J shed 4 bases, with 9 bases lying between them. CDR3 sequence reads: CAISDTAFYGYTF. CDR3 DNA: TGTGCCATCAGTGATACAGCATTCTATGGCTACACCTTC.

The J gene is TRBJ1-1, the V gene TRBV28; a possible D gene is TRBD1 (6 bases). The CDR3 is 14 amino acids. Trimming pared 6 bases from V and 3 bases from J, leaving 14 bases between. Germline assignment: CDR1 MDHEN and CDR2 SYDVKM. CDR3 DNA sequence: TGTGCCAGCAGCCCAGGGGACCTGGACACTGAAGCTTTCTTT. The encoded protein is CASSPGDLDTEAFF. The whole variable domain, remainder taken from reference TRBV28 and TRBJ1-1, is DVKVTQSSRYLVKRTGEKVFLECVQDMDHENMFWYRQDPGLGLRLIYFSYDVKMKEKGDIPEGYSVSREKKERFSLILESASTNQTSMYLCASSPGDLDTEAFFGQGTRLTVV.

J is TRBJ2-7 and V is TRBV5-1; 13 bases align to TRBD2. Germline assignment: CDR1 SGHRS and CDR2 YFSETQ. This CDR3 is built from 15 residues. J gave up 3 bases and V 0 bases, and 0 bases lay outside the gene matches. The CDR3 bases are TGCGCCAGCAGCTTGGGACTAGCGGGGGGCTACGAGCAGTACTTC. This gives the protein CASSLGLAGGYEQYF. The complete variable domain, with remaining parts taken from reference TRBV5-1 and TRBJ2-7, reads KAGVTQTPRYLIKTRGQQVTLSCSPISGHRSVSWYQQTPGQGLQFLFEYFSETQRNKGNFPGRFSGRQFSNSRSEMNVSTLELGDSALYLCASSLGLAGGYEQYFGPGTRLTVT.

The J gene is TRBJ1-1, the V gene TRBV7-3, with D unresolved. Looked up from germline, CDR1 is SGHTA and CDR2 is FQGTGA. The ends were cut back, 2 bases at V and 5 bases at J, with 12 bases in the middle. The CDR3 totals 14 residues. CDR3 sequence: CASSLFPGRTEAFF. For the CDR3, the DNA is TGTGCCAGCAGCTTATTCCCGGGGAGGACTGAAGCTTTCTTT.

As concerns this clone: Just one base apart from a much larger clone, this may be a read error. Other DNA sequences in this specimen translate into the identical CDR3. This rearrangement joins TRBV6-5 to TRBJ2-2; D gene ambiguous. Trimming cost V 4 bases and J 6 bases, with 12 bases left between them. The CDR3 is made up of 14 amino acids. The germline gives CDR1 MNHEY, CDR2 SVGAGI. This chain's CDR3 is CASSSYRDPGELFF. DNA of the CDR3: TGTGCCAGCAGTTCATACAGAGACCCCGGGGAGCTGTTTTTT.

The chain has TRBV3-1 (or the pseudogene TRBV3-2) and TRBJ1-1, with TRBD1 matching over 7 bases. This CDR3 is built from 14 residues. V shed 1 base, J shed 4 bases, and the junction held 3 bases outside the gene matches. Germline V lookup: CDR1 LGHDT, CDR2 YNNKEL (reference sequence). The CDR3 region has the DNA TGTGCCAGCAGCCAAGCAGACAGGGCCACTGAAGCTTTCTTT. Residues: CASSQADRATEAFF.

The chain employs TRBV2 and TRBJ2-7, with D perhaps TRBD1 (6 bases). This CDR3 spans 12 amino acids. V lost 7 bases to trimming and J lost 5 bases, with 12 bases between them. In germline, CDR1 is SNHLY, CDR2 FYNNEI. CDR3 in DNA: TGTGCCAGCACCGACAGGCGCGACGAGCAGTACTTC. Encoded protein: CASTDRRDEQYF. Looking up the rest from reference TRBV2 and TRBJ2-7 gives the full variable domain: EPEVTQTPSHQVTQMGQEVILRCVPISNHLYFYWYRQILGQKVEFLVSFYNNEISEKSEIFDDQFSVERPDGSNFTLKIRSTKLEDSAMYFCASTDRRDEQYFGPGTRLTVT.

In this sample, this clone turned up once. The J gene is TRBJ2-5, the V gene TRBV5-1; 10 bases are shared with TRBD1. CDR3 length: 15 residues. Trimming took 4 bases from V and 3 from J; bases not matched to a gene: 6. Germline V gives CDR1 SGHRS, CDR2 YFSETQ. The CDR3 nucleotides read TGCGCCAGCAGCCCGGGACAGGGGACTAAAGAGACCCAGTACTTC. Translation: CASSPGQGTKETQYF.

This chain links TRBV5-8 with TRBJ1-3, with 9 positions matching TRBD1. Germline-derived CDR1 and CDR2 are SGHTS and YDEGEE. J was trimmed by 8 bases and V by 0 bases; bases with no gene match: 3. The CDR3 has 14 amino acids. As DNA, the CDR3 is TGTGCCAGCAGCTTGGGGACAGGGGCAGACACCATATATTTT. Its translation is CASSLGTGADTIYF.

In regard to this clone: Other DNA sequences from this sample encode an identical CDR3 as well. The V and J genes are TRBV18 and TRBJ2-7; 8 nucleotides align to TRBD1. CDR1 KGHSH and CDR2 LQKENI come from the germline V gene. Unmatched junction bases numbered 4, after V lost 6 bases and J lost 3 bases. This CDR3 region has 13 residues. CDR3: CASSGGQGYEQYF. CDR3 sequence (DNA): TGTGCCAGCTCGGGCGGACAGGGCTACGAGCAGTACTTC.

The chain joins TRBV6-5 to TRBJ2-7; a possible D gene is TRBD1 (6 bases). The germline gives CDR1 MNHEY, CDR2 SVGAGI. Trimming stripped 0 bases from V and 3 bases from J, with 9 bases between. The CDR3 has 14 residues. The CDR3 sequence: CASSYSYRVYEQYF. In DNA, the CDR3 is TGTGCCAGCAGTTACTCGTACAGGGTCTACGAGCAGTACTTC.

DNA of the CDR3: TGTGCCAGCTCACCTCCGGGACACGGCAATCAGCCCCAGCATTTT. Amino acids: CASSPPGHGNQPQHF. V and J are TRBV18 and TRBJ1-5; a possible D gene is TRBD1 (6 bases). The CDR3 covers 15 residues. Trimming removed 3 bases at V and 2 bases at J, with 11 bases between. Germline V gene data show CDR1 as KGHSH and CDR2 as LQKENI.

In this sample, this clone turned up once. This chain uses TRBV27 with TRBJ2-7, with D possibly being TRBD1 (6 bases). Germline values: CDR1 MNHEY, CDR2 SMNVEV (reference sequence). Trimming removed 3 bases from V and 1 base from J, with 13 bases in between. CDR3 length: 15 residues. The CDR3 sequence: CASSFAGVASYEQYF. CDR3 DNA sequence: TGTGCCAGCAGTTTCGCAGGGGTCGCGTCCTACGAGCAGTACTTC.

The V and J genes are TRBV7-8 and TRBJ2-7; 11 nucleotides align to TRBD2. The CDR3 totals 16 residues. V lost 5 bases and J lost 4; bases outside the gene matches: 10. The germline V gene encodes CDR1 SGHVS and CDR2 FQNEAQ. CDR3 in DNA: TGTGCCAGCAGCATCGTTAGCGGGGGGGCCGCGTACGAGCAGTACTTC. Its translation: CASSIVSGGAAYEQYF.

This clone was counted only a few times. The J gene is TRBJ2-2, the V gene TRBV2, with TRBD1 identical over 7 bases. Germline CDR1 is SNHLY and CDR2 is FYNNEI. V lost 2 bases to trimming and J lost 4 bases; unmatched junction nucleotides: 4. This CDR3 comprises 15 residues. For the CDR3, the DNA is TGTGCCAGCAGTGAAACGACAGGGTTCACCGGGGAGCTGTTTTTT. Encoded protein: CASSETTGFTGELFF.

The chain carries TRBV6-1 and TRBJ1-2; TRBD1 might be the D (6 bases). Germline V lookup: CDR1 MNHNS, CDR2 SASEGT. V shed 0 bases and J shed 7 bases, with 9 bases lying between them. The CDR3 length is 13 residues. The CDR3 DNA reads TGTGCCAGCAGTGAAGCGCAGGGGACTGGCTACACCTTC. Translated: CASSEAQGTGYTF.